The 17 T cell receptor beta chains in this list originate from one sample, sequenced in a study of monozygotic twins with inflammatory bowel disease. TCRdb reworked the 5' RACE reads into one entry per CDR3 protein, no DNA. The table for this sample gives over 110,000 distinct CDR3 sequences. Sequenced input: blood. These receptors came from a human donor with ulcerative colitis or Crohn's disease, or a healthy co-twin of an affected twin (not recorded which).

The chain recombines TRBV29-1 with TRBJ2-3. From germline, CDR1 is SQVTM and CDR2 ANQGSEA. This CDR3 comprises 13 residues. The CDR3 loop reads CSVSTVGTDTQYF.

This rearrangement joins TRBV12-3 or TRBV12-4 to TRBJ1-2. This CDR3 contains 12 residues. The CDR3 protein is CASSGSNYGYTF.

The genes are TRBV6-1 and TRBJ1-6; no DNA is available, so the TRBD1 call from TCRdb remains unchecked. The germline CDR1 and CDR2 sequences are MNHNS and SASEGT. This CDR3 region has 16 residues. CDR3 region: CASTTLLGPTNSPLHF.

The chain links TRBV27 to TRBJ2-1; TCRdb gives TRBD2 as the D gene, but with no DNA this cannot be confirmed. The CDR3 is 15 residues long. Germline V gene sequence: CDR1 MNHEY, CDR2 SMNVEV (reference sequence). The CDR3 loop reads CASSFRAIRANEQFF.

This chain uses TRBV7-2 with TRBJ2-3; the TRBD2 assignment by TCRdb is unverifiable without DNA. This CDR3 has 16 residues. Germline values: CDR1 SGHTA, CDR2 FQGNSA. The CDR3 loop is CASSLAGAGTTDTQYF.

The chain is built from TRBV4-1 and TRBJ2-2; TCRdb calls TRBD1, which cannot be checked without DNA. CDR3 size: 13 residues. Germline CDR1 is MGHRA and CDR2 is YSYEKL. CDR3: CASEDRGGGELFF.

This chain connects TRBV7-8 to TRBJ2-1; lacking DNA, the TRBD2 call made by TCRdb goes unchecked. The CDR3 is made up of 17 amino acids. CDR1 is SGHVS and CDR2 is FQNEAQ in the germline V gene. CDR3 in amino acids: CASSLSFGLAGGNEQFF.

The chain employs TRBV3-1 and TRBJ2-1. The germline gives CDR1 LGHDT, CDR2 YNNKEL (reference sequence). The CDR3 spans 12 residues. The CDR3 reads CASSQLGNEQFF.

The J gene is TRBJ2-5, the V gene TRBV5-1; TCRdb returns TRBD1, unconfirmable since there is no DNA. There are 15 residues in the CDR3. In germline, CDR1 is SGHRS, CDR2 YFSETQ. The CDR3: CASSVTRAVEVTQYF.

The CDR3 region is CASSILGQGVINEQFF. The chain links TRBV19 to TRBJ2-1; the D gene TCRdb calls, TRBD1, cannot be checked with no DNA. This CDR3 is 16 amino acids long. Germline loops: CDR1 LNHDA, CDR2 SQIVND (reference sequence).

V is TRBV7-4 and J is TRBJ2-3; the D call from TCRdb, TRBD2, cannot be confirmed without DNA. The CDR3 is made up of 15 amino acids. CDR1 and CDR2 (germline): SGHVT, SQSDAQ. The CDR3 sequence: CASSSWTSRTDTQYF. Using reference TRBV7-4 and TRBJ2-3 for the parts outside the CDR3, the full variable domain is GAGVSQSPRYKVAKRGRDVALRCDSISGHVTLYWYRQTLGQGSEVLTYSQSDAQRDKSGRPSGRFSAERPERSVSTLKIQRTEQGDSAVYLCASSSWTSRTDTQYFGPGTRLTVL.

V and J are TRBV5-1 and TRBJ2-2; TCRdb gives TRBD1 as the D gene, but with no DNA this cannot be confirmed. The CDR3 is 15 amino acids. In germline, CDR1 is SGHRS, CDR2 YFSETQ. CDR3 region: CASSSDRGLTGELFF.

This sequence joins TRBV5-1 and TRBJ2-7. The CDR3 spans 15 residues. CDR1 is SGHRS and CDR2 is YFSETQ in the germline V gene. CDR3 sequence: CASSLASDPSYEQYF.

The CDR3 loop is CASTALQETQYF. This chain connects TRBV2 to TRBJ2-5. Germline V gene data show CDR1 as SNHLY and CDR2 as FYNNEI. CDR3 length equals 12 residues.

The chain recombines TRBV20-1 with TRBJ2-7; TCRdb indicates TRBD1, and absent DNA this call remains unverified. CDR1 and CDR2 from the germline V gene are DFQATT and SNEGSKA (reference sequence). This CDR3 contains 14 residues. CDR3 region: CSAMTGWGSYEQYF.

The chain's CDR3 is CASSLEPSGTPGQEKLFF. The chain couples TRBV5-1 to TRBJ1-4; TCRdb indicates TRBD1, and absent DNA this call remains unverified. Germline V gene lookup returns CDR1 SGHRS and CDR2 YFSETQ. CDR3 length: 18 residues.

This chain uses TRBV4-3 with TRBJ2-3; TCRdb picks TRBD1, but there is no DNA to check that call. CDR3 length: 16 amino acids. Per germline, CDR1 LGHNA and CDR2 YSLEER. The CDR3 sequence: CASSPAPKQGPDTQYF.